The 17 T cell receptor beta chains in this list originate from one sample, sequenced in a study of OX40 agonist ivuxolimab in advanced cancers. Data came from immunoSEQ multiplex PCR; TCRdb stores just in-frame clones and leaves some out. This table holds about 72,000 clones, roughly nine tenths found once. Sequences were derived from CD4+ or CD8+ T cells sorted from blood, sampled in a trial of the OX40 agonist ivuxolimab. These receptor sequences come from an adult with an advanced solid tumor such as melanoma, head and neck, liver or kidney cancer.

J is TRBJ2-1 and V is TRBV28, with TRBD2 identical over 10 bases. Trimming cost V 6 bases and J 7 bases; bases outside gene matches: 6. Looked up from germline, CDR1 is MDHEN and CDR2 is SYDVKM. This CDR3 region has 14 residues. The CDR3 region has the DNA TGTGCCAGCAGGGGCCTAGCGGGGGTGAATGAGCAGTTCTTC. Translation: CASRGLAGVNEQFF.

This chain links TRBV27 with TRBJ2-7; D unclear. The CDR3 is 16 amino acids. CDR1 MNHEY and CDR2 SMNVEV come from the germline V gene (reference sequence). Trimming left V 4 bases short and J 0 bases short, with 16 bases between. CDR3 nucleotide sequence: TGTGCCAGCAGTTCGAATCCTCGGAAGAGCTCCTACGAGCAGTACTTC. It is translated as CASSSNPRKSSYEQYF.

Regarding this clone: The sample contains more than one DNA sequence encoding this CDR3. The chain combines TRBV27 with TRBJ2-7; 14 bases agree with TRBD2. Losses at the gene ends were 6 bases for V and 5 bases for J; bases not matched to a gene: 9. Germline values: CDR1 MNHEY, CDR2 SMNVEV (reference sequence). The CDR3 length is 16 residues. CDR3 protein: CASRGLAGVELNEQYF. Here the CDR3 DNA reads TGTGCCAGCAGGGGACTAGCGGGAGTTGAGTTGAACGAGCAGTACTTC.

V is TRBV5-1 and J is TRBJ2-7; 10 bases agree with TRBD1. J gave up 6 bases and V 4 bases, and 10 bases lay outside the gene matches. From germline, CDR1 is SGHRS and CDR2 YFSETQ. CDR3 size: 15 residues. The CDR3 region has the DNA TGCGCCAGCAGCACTCGGGGGGACAGGGGAACCGAGCAGTACTTC. Protein sequence: CASSTRGDRGTEQYF. The entire variable domain, with the rest obtained from reference TRBV5-1 and TRBJ2-7, is as follows: KAGVTQTPRYLIKTRGQQVTLSCSPISGHRSVSWYQQTPGQGLQFLFEYFSETQRNKGNFPGRFSGRQFSNSRSEMNVSTLELGDSALYLCASSTRGDRGTEQYFGPGTRLTVT.

V usage is TRBV6-6 and J usage is TRBJ2-5; tentatively, D is TRBD1 (6 bases). The CDR3 sequence is 14 residues long. The germline CDR1 and CDR2 sequences are MNHNY and SVGAGI (reference sequence). V lost 2 bases to trimming and J lost 5 bases, with 12 bases between them. DNA for the CDR3: TGTGCCAGCAGTTACGGGGGCGGTGCGGAGACCCAGTACTTC. Translating gives CASSYGGGAETQYF.

CDR3 region: CASSLKGTGELFF. The CDR3, as DNA: TGTGCCAGCAGCTTAAAAGGCACCGGGGAGCTGTTTTTT. The genes are TRBV7-9 and TRBJ2-2, with D unclear. The ends were cut back, 2 bases at V and 4 bases at J, with 5 bases in the middle. The germline V gene encodes CDR1 SEHNR and CDR2 FQNEAQ (reference sequence). The CDR3 spans 13 residues.

The rearrangement links TRBV19 to TRBJ1-2; tentative D call: TRBD1 (5 bases). The CDR3 spans 13 residues. V was cut by 10 bases and J by 5 bases, with 17 bases left in between. Germline CDR1 and CDR2: LNHDA and SQIVND (reference sequence). The CDR3 nucleotides read TGTGCCACCTCAGCCGGGACCAAATATGGCTACACCTTC. Its translation: CATSAGTKYGYTF.

The V and J genes are TRBV19 and TRBJ1-2; no firm D call. Germline CDR1 and CDR2: LNHDA and SQIVND (reference sequence). There are 12 residues in the CDR3. V was pared by 7 bases and J by 0 bases, with 6 bases between. CDR3 DNA sequence: TGTGCCAGTAATAGGGCTAACTATGGCTACACCTTC. Translated: CASNRANYGYTF.

The chain carries TRBV5-6 and TRBJ1-2, with D uncertain. Trimming pared 3 bases from V and 1 base from J, leaving 4 bases between. CDR3 length: 12 amino acids. Germline values: CDR1 SGHDT, CDR2 YYEEEE. The CDR3 reads CASSSYNYGYTF. The CDR3 nucleotides read TGTGCCAGCAGCTCCTATAACTATGGCTACACCTTC.

This clone occurred once. The chain joins TRBV28 to TRBJ2-1; weak D call: TRBD2 (6 bases). Germline CDR1 reads MDHEN; CDR2 reads SYDVKM. Deletions cut 3 bases from V and 3 bases from J, with 12 bases between. The length of the CDR3 is 15 residues. CDR3 amino acids: CASSFPGLYYNEQFF. The CDR3 DNA is TGTGCCAGCAGTTTTCCGGGACTCTACTACAATGAGCAGTTCTTC.

The genes are TRBV28 and TRBJ1-1; D uncertain. Trimming pared 6 bases from V and 4 bases from J, leaving 12 bases between. The CDR3 runs to 13 residues. Per the germline V gene, CDR1 is MDHEN and CDR2 is SYDVKM. The CDR3 bases are TGTGCCAGCAGAAGGACTGAAGTCACTGAAGCTTTCTTT. Protein: CASRRTEVTEAFF.

The chain recombines TRBV23-1 with TRBJ1-6; tentative D call: TRBD1 (6 bases). TRBV23-1 is flagged as an ORF with uncertain function. Trimming removed 4 bases at V and 7 bases at J, with 17 bases between. There are 16 residues in the CDR3. Written as DNA, the CDR3 is TGCGCCAGCAGTCGCAAACAGGGCGTTGAAAATTCACCCCTCCACTTT. Its translation: CASSRKQGVENSPLHF.

The V and J genes are TRBV6-4 and TRBJ2-1, with D perhaps given as TRBD1 or TRBD2 (5 bases each). The CDR3 consists of 16 residues. Between the trimmed V and J ends, which lost 0 bases and 4 bases, there was a span of 13 bases. Looked up from germline, CDR1 is MRHNA and CDR2 is SNTAGT. The CDR3 sequence: CASSDSRGGNYNEQFF. The DNA of the CDR3 is TGTGCCAGCAGTGACTCGAGGGGTGGGAATTACAATGAGCAGTTCTTC.

CDR3 residues: CASSSGRGETQYF. The CDR3 coding sequence is TGTGCCAGCTCAAGCGGGAGAGGAGAGACCCAGTACTTC. The V call is TRBV6-1, the J call TRBJ2-5, with 8 bases aligning to TRBD2. Unmatched junction bases numbered 6, after V lost 8 bases and J lost 4 bases. CDR1 is MNHNS, CDR2 SASEGT, per germline. This CDR3 has 13 amino acids.

J is TRBJ2-3 and V is TRBV5-1, with 9 bases aligning to TRBD1. Germline V lookup: CDR1 SGHRS, CDR2 YFSETQ. The CDR3 is 15 residues long. V lost 3 bases to trimming and J lost 3 bases; unmatched junction nucleotides: 5. The CDR3 bases are TGCGCCAGCAGCTCAGGACAGGGGTTGACAGATACGCAGTATTTT. It codes for CASSSGQGLTDTQYF.

This clone was counted once. This chain uses TRBV6-1 with TRBJ2-1; D not certain. This CDR3 has 13 residues. Germline CDR1 is MNHNS and CDR2 is SASEGT. Trimming took 6 bases from V and 7 from J, leaving 13 bases between them. The CDR3 DNA follows: TGTGCCAGCAGCGGACGGCCTTGGAATGAGCAGTTCTTC. Translated, it gives CASSGRPWNEQFF.

The rearrangement joins TRBV11-2 to TRBJ2-1; D gene unclear. CDR1 SGHAT and CDR2 FQNNGV come from the germline V gene. Trimming stripped 6 bases from V and 7 bases from J, with 10 bases between. This CDR3 comprises 12 residues. CDR3 DNA sequence: TGTGCCAGCAGGCCCCCCGGAAATGAGCAGTTCTTC. It encodes CASRPPGNEQFF.